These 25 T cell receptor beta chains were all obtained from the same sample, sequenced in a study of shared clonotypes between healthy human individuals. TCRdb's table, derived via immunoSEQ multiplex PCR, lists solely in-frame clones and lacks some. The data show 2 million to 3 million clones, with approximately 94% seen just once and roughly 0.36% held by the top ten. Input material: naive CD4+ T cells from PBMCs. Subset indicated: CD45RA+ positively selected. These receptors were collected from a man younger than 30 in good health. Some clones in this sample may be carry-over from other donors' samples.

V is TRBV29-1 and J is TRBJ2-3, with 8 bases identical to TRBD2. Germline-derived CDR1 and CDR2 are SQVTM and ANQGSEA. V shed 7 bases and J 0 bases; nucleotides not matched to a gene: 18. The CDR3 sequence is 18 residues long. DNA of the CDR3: TGCAGCGCCACCCCCCCGGGAGGGAAGGCCCCCAGCACAGATACGCAGTATTTT. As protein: CSATPPGGKAPSTDTQYF.

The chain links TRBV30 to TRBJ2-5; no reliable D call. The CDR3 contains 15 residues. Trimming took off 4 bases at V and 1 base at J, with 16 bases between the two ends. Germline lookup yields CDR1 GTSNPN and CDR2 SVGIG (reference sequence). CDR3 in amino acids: CAWNPGQAPQETQYF. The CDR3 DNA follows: TGTGCCTGGAACCCAGGCCAGGCCCCCCAAGAGACCCAGTACTTC.

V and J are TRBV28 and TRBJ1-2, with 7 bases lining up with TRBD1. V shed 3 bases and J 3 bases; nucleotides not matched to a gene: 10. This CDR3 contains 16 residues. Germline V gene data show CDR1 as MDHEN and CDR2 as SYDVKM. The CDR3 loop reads CASSFQRGQGDYGYTF. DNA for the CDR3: TGTGCCAGCAGTTTCCAAAGGGGGCAGGGCGACTATGGCTACACCTTC.

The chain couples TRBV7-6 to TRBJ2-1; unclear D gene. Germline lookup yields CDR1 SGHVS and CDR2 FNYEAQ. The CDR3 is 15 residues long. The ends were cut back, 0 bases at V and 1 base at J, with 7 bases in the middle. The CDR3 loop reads CASSLATRSYNEQFF. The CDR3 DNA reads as TGTGCCAGCAGCTTAGCGACTCGATCCTACAATGAGCAGTTCTTC.

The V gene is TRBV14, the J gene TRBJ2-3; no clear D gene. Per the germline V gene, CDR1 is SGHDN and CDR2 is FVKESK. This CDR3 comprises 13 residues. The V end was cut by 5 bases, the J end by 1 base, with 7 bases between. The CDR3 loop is CASSIAGTDTQYF. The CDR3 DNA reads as TGTGCCAGCAGCATTGCCGGCACAGATACGCAGTATTTT.

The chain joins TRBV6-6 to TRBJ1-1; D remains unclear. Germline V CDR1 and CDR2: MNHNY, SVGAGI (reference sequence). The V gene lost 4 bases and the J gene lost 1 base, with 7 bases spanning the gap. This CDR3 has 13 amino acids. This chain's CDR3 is CASSLYGNTEAFF. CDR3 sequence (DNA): TGTGCCAGCAGTTTATATGGGAACACTGAAGCTTTCTTT.

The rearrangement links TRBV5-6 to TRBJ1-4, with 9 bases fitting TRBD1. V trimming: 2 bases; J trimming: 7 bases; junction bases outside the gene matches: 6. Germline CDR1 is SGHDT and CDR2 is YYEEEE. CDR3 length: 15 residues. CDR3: CASSFETGGREKLFF. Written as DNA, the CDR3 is TGTGCCAGCAGCTTCGAGACAGGGGGACGTGAAAAACTGTTTTTT.

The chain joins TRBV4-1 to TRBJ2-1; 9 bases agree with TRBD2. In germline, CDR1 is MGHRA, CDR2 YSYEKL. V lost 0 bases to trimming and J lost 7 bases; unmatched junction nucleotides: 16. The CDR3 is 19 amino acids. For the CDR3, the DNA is TGCGCCAGCAGCCAAGACAACTACCCGGGAGGACTAGCGCGGAATGAGCAGTTCTTC. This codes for CASSQDNYPGGLARNEQFF.

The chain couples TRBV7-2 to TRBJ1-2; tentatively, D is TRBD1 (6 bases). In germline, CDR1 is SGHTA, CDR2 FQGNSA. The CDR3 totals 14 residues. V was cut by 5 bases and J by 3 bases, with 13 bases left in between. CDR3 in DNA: TGTGCCAGCAGCAAGTGGACAGAGGACTATGGCTACACCTTC. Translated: CASSKWTEDYGYTF.

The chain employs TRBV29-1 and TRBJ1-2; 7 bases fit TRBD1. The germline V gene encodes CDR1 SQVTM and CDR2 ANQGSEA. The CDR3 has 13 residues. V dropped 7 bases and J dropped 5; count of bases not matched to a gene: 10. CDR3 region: CSGVTGVGYGYTF. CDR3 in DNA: TGCAGCGGGGTAACAGGGGTAGGGTATGGCTACACCTTC.

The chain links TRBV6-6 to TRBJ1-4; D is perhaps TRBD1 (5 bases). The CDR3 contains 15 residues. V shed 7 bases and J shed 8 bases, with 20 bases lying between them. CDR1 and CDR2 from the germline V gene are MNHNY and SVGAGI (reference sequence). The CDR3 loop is CASTPYGSRGEKLFF. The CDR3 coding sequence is TGTGCCAGCACCCCCTACGGCTCGCGGGGGGAAAAACTGTTTTTT.

The DNA for the CDR3 is TGTGCCAGCAGCTTAGGTCACGGGGGGGCCTACAATGAGCAGTTCTTC. Residues: CASSLGHGGAYNEQFF. This chain uses TRBV11-3 with TRBJ2-1; 8 bases align to TRBD2. J was trimmed by 2 bases and V by 1 base; bases with no gene match: 4. The CDR3 is made up of 16 amino acids. CDR1 is SGHNT, CDR2 YENEEA, per germline. Full variable domain (outside the CDR3, taken from reference TRBV11-3 and TRBJ2-1): EAGVVQSPRYKIIEKKQPVAFWCNPISGHNTLYWYLQNLGQGPELLIRYENEEAVDDSQLPKDRFSAERLKGVDSTLKIQPAELGDSAVYLCASSLGHGGAYNEQFFGPGTRLTVL.

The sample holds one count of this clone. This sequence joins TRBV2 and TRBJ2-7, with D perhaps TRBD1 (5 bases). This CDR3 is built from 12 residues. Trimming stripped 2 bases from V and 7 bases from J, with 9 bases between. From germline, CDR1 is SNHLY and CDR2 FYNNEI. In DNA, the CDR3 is TGTGCCAGCAGTGAACCCCCAGGGGAGCAGTACTTC. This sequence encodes CASSEPPGEQYF.

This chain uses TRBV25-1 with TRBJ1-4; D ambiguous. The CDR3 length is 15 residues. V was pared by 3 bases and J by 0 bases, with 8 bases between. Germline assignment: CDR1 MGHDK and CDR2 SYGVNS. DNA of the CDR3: TGTGCCAGCAGTGAGCTAGGTGCAACTAATGAAAAACTGTTTTTT. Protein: CASSELGATNEKLFF.

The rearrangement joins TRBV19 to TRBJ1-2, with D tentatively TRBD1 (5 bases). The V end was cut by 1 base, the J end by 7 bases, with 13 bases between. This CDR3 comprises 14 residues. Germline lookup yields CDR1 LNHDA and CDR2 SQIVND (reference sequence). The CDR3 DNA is TGTGCCAGTAGTATAGGACTCAGGGTCGGTGGCTACACCTTC. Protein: CASSIGLRVGGYTF.

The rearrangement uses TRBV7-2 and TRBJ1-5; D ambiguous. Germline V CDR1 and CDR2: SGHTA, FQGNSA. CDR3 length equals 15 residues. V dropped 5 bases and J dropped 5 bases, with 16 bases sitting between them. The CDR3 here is CASSPSRVGHQPQHF. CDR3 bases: TGTGCCAGCAGCCCGTCAAGGGTTGGCCATCAGCCCCAGCATTTT.

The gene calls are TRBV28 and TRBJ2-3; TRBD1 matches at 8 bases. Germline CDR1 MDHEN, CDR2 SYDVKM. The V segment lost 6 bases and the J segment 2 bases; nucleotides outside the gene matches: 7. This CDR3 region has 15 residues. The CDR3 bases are TGTGCCAGCAGGCCCCGGGACAGGTTCACAGATACGCAGTATTTT. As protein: CASRPRDRFTDTQYF.

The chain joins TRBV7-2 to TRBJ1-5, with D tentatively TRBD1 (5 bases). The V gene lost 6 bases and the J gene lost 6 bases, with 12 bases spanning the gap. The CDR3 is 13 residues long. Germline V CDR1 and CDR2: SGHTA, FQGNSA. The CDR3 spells CASSSRGGQPQHF. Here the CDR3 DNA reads TGTGCCAGCAGTTCAAGGGGTGGTCAGCCCCAGCATTTT.

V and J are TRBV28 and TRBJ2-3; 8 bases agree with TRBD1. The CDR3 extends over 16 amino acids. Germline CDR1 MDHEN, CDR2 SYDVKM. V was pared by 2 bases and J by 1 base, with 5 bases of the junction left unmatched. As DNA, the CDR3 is TGTGCCAGCAGTTTACCCCAGGGGGCGGGCACAGATACGCAGTATTTT. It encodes CASSLPQGAGTDTQYF.

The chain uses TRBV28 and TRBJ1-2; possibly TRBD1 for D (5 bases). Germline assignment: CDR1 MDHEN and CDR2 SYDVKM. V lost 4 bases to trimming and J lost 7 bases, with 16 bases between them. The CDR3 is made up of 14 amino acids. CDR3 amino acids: CASSSTGPGIGYTF. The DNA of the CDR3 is TGTGCCAGCAGTTCCACAGGCCCTGGGATTGGCTACACCTTC.

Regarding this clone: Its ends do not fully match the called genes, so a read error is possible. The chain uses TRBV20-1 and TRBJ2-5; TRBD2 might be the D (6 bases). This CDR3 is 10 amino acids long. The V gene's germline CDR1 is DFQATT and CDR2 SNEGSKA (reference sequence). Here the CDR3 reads CSAPTGTEDF. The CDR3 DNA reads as TGCAGTGCTCCGACTGGGACTGAGGACTTC.

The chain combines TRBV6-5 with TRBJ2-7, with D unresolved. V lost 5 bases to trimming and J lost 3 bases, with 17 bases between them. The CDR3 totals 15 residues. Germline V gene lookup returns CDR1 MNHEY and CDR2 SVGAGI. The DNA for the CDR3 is TGTGCCAGCAGTCCGTATGTAGGCCTTCTCTACGAGCAGTACTTC. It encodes CASSPYVGLLYEQYF.

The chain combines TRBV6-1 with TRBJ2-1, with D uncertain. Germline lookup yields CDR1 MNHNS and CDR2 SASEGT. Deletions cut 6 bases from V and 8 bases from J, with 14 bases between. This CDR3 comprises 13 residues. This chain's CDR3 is CASRGKGKDEQFF. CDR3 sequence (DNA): TGTGCCAGCAGGGGGAAGGGTAAGGATGAGCAGTTCTTC.

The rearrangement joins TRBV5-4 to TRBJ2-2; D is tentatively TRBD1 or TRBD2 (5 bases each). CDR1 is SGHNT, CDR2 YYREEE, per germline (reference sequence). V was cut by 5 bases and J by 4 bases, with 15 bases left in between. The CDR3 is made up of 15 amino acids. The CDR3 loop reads CASRPSGTTTGELFF. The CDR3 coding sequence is TGTGCCAGCAGGCCATCCGGGACCACCACCGGGGAGCTGTTTTTT.

The CDR3 DNA reads TGTGCCAGCAGCTTTGGGTACCAAGAGACCCAGTACTTC. Translation: CASSFGYQETQYF. The chain combines TRBV7-8 with TRBJ2-5; D call uncertain. CDR3 length: 13 residues. Trimming took off 3 bases at V and 0 bases at J, with 5 bases between the two ends. From germline, CDR1 is SGHVS and CDR2 FQNEAQ.